These 2 T cell receptor beta chains share one sample of origin, sequenced in a study of T-cell reconstitution after alpha-beta-depleted transplantation in children. Unique molecular identifiers were used to barcode this TCRbeta library. In TCRdb, the PCR reads were re-called with MiXCR into one record per CDR3 protein. The repertoire holds some 200,000 distinct CDR3 sequences, with approximately 11% as singletons. Sequenced material: PBMCs, taken before TCRalphabeta/CD19-depleted stem cell transplant. The receptors were sampled from a child younger than two with acute myeloid leukemia, due to receive a stem cell transplant.

The V and J genes are TRBV11-2 and TRBJ2-6; a weak D match, TRBD2 (6 bases). CDR1 is SGHAT, CDR2 FQNNGV, per germline. The germline V and J ends were trimmed by 3 bases and 0 bases, with 15 bases remaining between them. The CDR3 covers 18 residues. CDR3 DNA sequence: TGTGCCAGCAGCTTCGCGGGGAGGTCTACCTCTGGGGCCAACGTCCTGACTTTC. Protein: CASSFAGRSTSGANVLTF.

In its sample, this clonotype was seen many times. The chain couples TRBV27 to TRBJ1-1; 7 bases are a match to TRBD1. Germline V gene sequence: CDR1 MNHEY, CDR2 SMNVEV (reference sequence). This CDR3 is 15 amino acids long. V shed 5 bases and J 1 base; nucleotides not matched to a gene: 7. Written as DNA, the CDR3 is TGTGCCAGCAGTATAAACAGGGGAGGGAACACTGAAGCTTTCTTT. Its protein product is CASSINRGGNTEAFF.